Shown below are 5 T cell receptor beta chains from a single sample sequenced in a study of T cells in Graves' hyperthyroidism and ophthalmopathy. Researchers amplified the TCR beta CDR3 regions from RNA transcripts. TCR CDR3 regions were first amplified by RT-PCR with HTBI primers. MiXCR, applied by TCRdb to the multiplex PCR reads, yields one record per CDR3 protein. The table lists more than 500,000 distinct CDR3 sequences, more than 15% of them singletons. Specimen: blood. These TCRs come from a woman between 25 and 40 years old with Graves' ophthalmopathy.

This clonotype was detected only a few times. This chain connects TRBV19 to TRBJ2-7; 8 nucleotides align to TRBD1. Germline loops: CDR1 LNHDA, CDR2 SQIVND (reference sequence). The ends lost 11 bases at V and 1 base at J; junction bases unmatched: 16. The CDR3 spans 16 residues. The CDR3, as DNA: TGTGCCCGGAGGATAGACAGGGGTTTCTCTTCCTACGAGCAGTACTTC. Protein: CARRIDRGFSSYEQYF. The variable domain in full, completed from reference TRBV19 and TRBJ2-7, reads DGGITQSPKYLFRKEGQNVTLSCEQNLNHDAMYWYRQDPGQGLRLIYYSQIVNDFQKGDIAEGYSVSREKKESFPLTVTSAQKNPTAFYLCARRIDRGFSSYEQYFGPGTRLTVT.

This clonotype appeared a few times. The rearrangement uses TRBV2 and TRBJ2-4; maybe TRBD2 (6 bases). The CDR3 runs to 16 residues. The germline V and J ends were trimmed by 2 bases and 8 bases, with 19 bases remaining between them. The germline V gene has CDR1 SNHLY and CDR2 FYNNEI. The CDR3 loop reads CASSERRGFGTHIQYF. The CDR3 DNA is TGTGCCAGCAGTGAACGGCGGGGTTTCGGAACGCACATTCAGTACTTC.

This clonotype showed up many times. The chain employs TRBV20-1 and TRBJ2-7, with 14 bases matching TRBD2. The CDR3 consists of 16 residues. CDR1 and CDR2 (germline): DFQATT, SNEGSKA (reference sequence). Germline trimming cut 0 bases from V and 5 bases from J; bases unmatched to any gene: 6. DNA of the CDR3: TGCAGTGCTAGAGATCGGGGGACTAGCGGGAGTGACGAGCAGTACTTC. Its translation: CSARDRGTSGSDEQYF.

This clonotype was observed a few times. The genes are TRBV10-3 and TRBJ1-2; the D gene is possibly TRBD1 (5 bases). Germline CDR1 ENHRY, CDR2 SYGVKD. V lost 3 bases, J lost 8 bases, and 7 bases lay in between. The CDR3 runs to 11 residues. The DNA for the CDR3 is TGTGCCATCAGTGAAAGGGACGGCTACACCTTC. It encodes CAISERDGYTF.

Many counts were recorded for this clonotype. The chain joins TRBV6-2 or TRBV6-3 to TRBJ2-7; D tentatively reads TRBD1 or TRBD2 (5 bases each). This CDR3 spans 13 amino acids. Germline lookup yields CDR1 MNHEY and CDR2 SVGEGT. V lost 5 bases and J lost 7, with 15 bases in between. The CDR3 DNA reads TGTGCCAGCAGTATCGGGACCGACGGGGAGCAGTACTTC. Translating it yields CASSIGTDGEQYF.